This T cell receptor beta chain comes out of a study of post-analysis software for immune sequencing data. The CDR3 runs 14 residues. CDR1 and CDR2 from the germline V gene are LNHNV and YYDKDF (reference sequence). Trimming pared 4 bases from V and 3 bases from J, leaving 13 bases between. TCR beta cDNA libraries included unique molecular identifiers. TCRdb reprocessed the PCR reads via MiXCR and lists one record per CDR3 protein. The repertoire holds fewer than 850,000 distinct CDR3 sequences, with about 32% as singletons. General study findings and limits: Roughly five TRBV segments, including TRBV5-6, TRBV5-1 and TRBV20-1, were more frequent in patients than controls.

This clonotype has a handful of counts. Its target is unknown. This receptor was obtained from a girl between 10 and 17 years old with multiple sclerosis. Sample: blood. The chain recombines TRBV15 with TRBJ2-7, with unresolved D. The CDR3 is CATSTASVFYEQYF. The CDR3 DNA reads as TGTGCCACCAGCACTGCTTCGGTTTTCTACGAGCAGTACTTC.